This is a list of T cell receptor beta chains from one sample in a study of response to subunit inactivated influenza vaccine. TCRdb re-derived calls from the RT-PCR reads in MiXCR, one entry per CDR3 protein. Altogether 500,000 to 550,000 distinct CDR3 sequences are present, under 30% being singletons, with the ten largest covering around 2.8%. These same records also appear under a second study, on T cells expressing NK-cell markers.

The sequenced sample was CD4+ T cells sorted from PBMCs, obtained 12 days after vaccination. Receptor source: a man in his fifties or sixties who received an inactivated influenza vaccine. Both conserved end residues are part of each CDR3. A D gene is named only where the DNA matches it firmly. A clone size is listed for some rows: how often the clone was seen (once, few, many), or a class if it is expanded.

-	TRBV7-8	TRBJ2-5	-	CASSLPGLLETQYF	TGTGCCAGCAGCTTGCCGGGACTCTTAGAGACCCAGTACTTC
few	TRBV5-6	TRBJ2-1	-	CASSWTGTASYNEQFF	TGTGCCAGCAGCTGGACCGGGACGGCCTCCTACAATGAGCAGTTCTTC
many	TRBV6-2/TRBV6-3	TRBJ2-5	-	CASSYLTGLRETQYF	TGTGCCAGCAGTTACCTTACAGGGTTGAGAGAGACCCAGTACTTC
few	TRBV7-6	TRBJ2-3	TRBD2	CASSLVLAGGIADTQYF	TGTGCCAGCAGCTTAGTTCTAGCGGGAGGAATCGCAGATACGCAGTATTTT
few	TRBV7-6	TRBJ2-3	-	CARGHTQYF	TGTGCCAGGGGGCATACGCAGTATTTT
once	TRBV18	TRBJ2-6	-	CASSPRGDSGANVLTF	TGTGCCAGCTCACCCAGAGGAGACTCTGGGGCCAACGTCCTGACTTTC
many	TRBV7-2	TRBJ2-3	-	CASSSDGRSTDTQYF	TGTGCCAGCAGCTCCGACGGCCGATCCACAGATACGCAGTATTTT
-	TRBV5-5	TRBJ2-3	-	CASSDWRRGYTDTQYF	TGTGCCAGCAGCGATTGGAGGCGGGGATACACAGATACGCAGTATTTT
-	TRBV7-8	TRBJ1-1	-	CASSLVGTTGGSTEAFF	TGTGCCAGCAGCTTAGTCGGCACAACGGGTGGGAGCACTGAAGCTTTCTTT
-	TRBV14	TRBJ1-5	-	CASSQAGLNQPQHF	TGTGCCAGCAGCCAAGCAGGGCTCAATCAGCCCCAGCATTTT
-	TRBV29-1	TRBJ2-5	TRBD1	CSARQGKETQYF	TGCAGCGCACGACAGGGAAAAGAGACCCAGTACTTC
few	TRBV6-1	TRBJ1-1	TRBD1	CASSESTGGEEAFF	TGTGCCAGCAGTGAGTCGACAGGGGGTGAAGAGGCGTTCTTT
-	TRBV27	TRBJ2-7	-	CASSLRGGEQYF	TGTGCCAGCAGTTTACGTGGTGGTGAGCAGTACTTC
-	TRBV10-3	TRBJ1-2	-	CATGGGGYTF	TGTGCCACAGGAGGTGGTGGCTATACCTTC
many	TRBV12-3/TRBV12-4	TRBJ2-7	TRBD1	CASSLVLTGGLYF	TGTGCCAGCAGTTTAGTTTTGACAGGGGGCCTGTACTTC
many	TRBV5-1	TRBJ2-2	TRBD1	CASSSGQDTGELFF	TGCGCCAGCAGCTCCGGACAGGATACCGGGGAGCTGTTTTTT
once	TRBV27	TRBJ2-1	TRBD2	CASSLGSGRISNEQFF	TGTGCCAGCAGTTTGGGTAGCGGGAGGATCTCCAATGAGCAGTTCTTC
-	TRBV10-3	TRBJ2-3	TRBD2	CAISEEPSGTTDTQYF	TGTGCCATCAGTGAGGAACCTAGCGGAACCACAGATACGCAGTATTTT
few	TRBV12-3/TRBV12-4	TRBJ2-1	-	CASRLGRLSEQFF	TGTGCCAGCAGACTGGGACGCCTTTCTGAGCAGTTCTTC
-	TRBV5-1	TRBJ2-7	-	CASREGDYEQYF	TGCGCCAGCAGAGAGGGGGATTACGAGCAGTACTTC
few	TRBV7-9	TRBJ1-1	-	CASSLPTGLYTEAFF	TGTGCCAGCAGCTTACCAACAGGGTTATACACTGAAGCTTTCTTT
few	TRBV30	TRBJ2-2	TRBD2	CAWSGLAGGELFF	TGTGCCTGGAGTGGACTAGCTGGCGGGGAGCTGTTTTTT
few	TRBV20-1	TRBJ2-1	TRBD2	CSARLAGYNEQFF	TGCAGTGCAAGACTAGCGGGCTACAATGAGCAGTTCTTC
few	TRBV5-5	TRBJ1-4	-	CASRRSAGSTNEKLFF	TGTGCCAGCAGACGCAGCGCAGGGTCAACTAATGAAAAACTGTTTTTT
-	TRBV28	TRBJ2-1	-	CASTAIGRYNEQFF	TGTGCCAGCACTGCTATTGGGAGGTACAATGAGCAGTTCTTC
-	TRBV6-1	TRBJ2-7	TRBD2	CASSETSGVLYF	TGTGCCAGCAGTGAAACTAGCGGGGTTTTGTACTTC
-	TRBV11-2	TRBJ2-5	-	CASSRRLSGEGQETQYF	TGTGCCAGCAGCCGACGGCTGTCTGGTGAGGGCCAAGAGACCCAGTACTTC
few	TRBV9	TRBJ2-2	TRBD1	CASSYYRGSGELFF	TGTGCCAGCTCATACTACAGGGGGTCCGGGGAGCTGTTTTTT
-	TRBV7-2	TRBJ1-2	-	CASSLDLAGNYGYTF	TGTGCCAGCAGCTTAGATCTAGCAGGGAACTATGGCTACACCTTC
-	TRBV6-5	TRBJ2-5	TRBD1	CASSNPRQGSETQYF	TGTGCCAGCAGTAACCCTCGACAGGGGAGCGAGACCCAGTACTTC
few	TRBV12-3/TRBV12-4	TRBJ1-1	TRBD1	CASSMGTGTGTVNTEAFF	TGTGCCAGCAGCATGGGTACCGGGACAGGGACGGTGAACACTGAAGCTTTCTTT
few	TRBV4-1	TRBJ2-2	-	CASSQEVFRTGELFF	TGCGCCAGCAGCCAAGAAGTTTTTAGAACCGGGGAGCTGTTTTTT
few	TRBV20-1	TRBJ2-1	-	CSAPGRSAYNEQFF	TGCAGTGCCCCGGGCAGGTCGGCCTACAATGAGCAGTTCTTC
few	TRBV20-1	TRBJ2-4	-	CSVEGQLAKNIQYF	TGCAGTGTTGAGGGGCAGCTAGCCAAAAACATTCAGTACTTC
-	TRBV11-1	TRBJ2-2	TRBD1	CASSSRRMVTGSTGELFF	TGTGCCAGCAGCTCCCGAAGGATGGTGACAGGGAGCACCGGGGAGCTGTTTTTT
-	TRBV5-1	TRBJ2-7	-	CASSFLGGGTGAYEQYF	TGCGCCAGCAGCTTTTTGGGGGGAGGGACAGGAGCCTACGAGCAGTACTTC
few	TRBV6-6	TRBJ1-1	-	CASSYTRDGEAFF	TGTGCCAGCAGTTACACCCGGGACGGTGAAGCTTTCTTT
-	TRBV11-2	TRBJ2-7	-	CASRRMDEQYF	TGTGCCTCCCGCCGGATGGACGAGCAGTACTTC
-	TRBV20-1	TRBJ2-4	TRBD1	CSARGARGLSELAKNIQYF	TGCAGTGCTAGGGGGGCGAGGGGGCTTAGCGAACTAGCCAAAAACATTCAGTACTTC
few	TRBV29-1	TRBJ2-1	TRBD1	CSVDSTGGFNEQFF	TGCAGCGTTGATAGTACAGGGGGTTTCAATGAGCAGTTCTTC
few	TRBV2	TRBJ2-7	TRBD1	CASHGTGGSYEQYF	TGTGCCAGCCACGGGACAGGGGGCTCCTACGAGCAGTACTTC
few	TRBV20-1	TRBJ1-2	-	CSAMRSRDGYTF	TGCAGTGCTATGAGGTCCAGGGATGGCTACACCTTC
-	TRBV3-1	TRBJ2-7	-	CASSTFNEQYF	TGTGCCAGCAGCACCTTCAACGAGCAGTACTTC
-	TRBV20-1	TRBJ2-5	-	CSARDNMARETQYF	TGCAGTGCTAGAGATAATATGGCGCGTGAGACCCAGTACTTC
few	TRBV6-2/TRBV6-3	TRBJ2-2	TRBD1	CASRRGQGNTGELFF	TGTGCCAGCAGACGAGGACAGGGGAACACCGGGGAGCTGTTTTTT